The present TCR beta chain was sequenced within a study of OX40 agonist ivuxolimab in advanced cancers. At the level of the study: Partial responses occurred in three patients (one hepatocellular carcinoma, two cutaneous melanoma). Study observations and caveats: Researchers report that CD8+ T cells had, on average, more expanded clones than CD4+. Individuals who were partial responders at 0.1-3.0 mg/kg had clonal expansion that ranked among the lowest.

The repertoire was sequenced with immunoSEQ multiplex PCR; TCRdb's copy has only in-frame clones and lacks some. The sample shows about 52,000 clones, approximately 91% of them seen only once. Germline V gives CDR1 LGHNA, CDR2 YSLEER. The CDR3 runs 17 residues. Trimming removed 0 bases from V and 2 bases from J, with 16 bases in between. As regards this clone: Its antigen is not identified.

The receptor comes from an adult with an advanced solid tumor such as melanoma, head and neck, liver or kidney cancer. The V call is TRBV4-3, the J call TRBJ1-2; weak D call: TRBD1 (5 bases). The specimen was CD4+ or CD8+ T cells sorted from blood, collected in a trial of the OX40 agonist ivuxolimab. As DNA, the CDR3 is TGCGCCAGCAGCCAAGACTTCGGCAGTTGGGGGAACTATGGCTACACCTTC. This codes for CASSQDFGSWGNYGYTF.